This T cell receptor beta chain was sequenced during a study of blood T cell repertoires in COVID-19 (dated by TCRdb to 2019 to 2021). For the study in its entirety: Samples from collaborators originated in the United States, Italy and Spain and spanned both the acute and convalescent phases of COVID-19. Where available, HLA class I and class II types were obtained from metadata supplied by the sample provider rather than from assay-based typing. The repertoires were released in a freely available public database intended as a resource for research on the immune response to SARS-CoV-2. Nearly every sample came with metadata listing a de-identified subject ID, COVID-19 status, age in years and sex. The prospective study material was composed of cDNA or gDNA derived from T cells, B-cell-depleted T cells, or PBMCs. Subjects who had been exposed to COVID-19, were actively infected with it, or had recovered from it provided the deeply sampled blood TCRbeta repertoires that made up the dataset. The samples were drawn from two sources: the first 160 participants of the ongoing ImmuneRACE study, and 1,254 subjects contributed by 6 global collaborators. Summary of the overall study and its limitations: Clinical and demographic metadata were provided uncurated, with the amount varying by source and participant.

A note on this clone: The target of this receptor is not known. Qualities for individual bases were not recorded, and no much larger clone is one base off.

TCRbeta CDR3 regions were amplified from genomic DNA using the immunoSEQ Assay, a bias-controlled multiplex PCR. Regarding the original processing steps: Nucleated cell counts per sample were estimated from amplification of reference gene primers within the assay. To quantify the absolute abundance of each unique TCRbeta CDR3 rearrangement, sequence reads were collapsed and filtered. For each sample, productive Simpson clonality was calculated as the square root of Simpson's diversity index across productive rearrangements. The table was pulled from immuneACCESS by TCRdb, which kept in-frame rearrangements only. Such tables lose some clones; where checked, under half of the loss comes from unresolved V genes, and the rest has no known cause. V and J calls and clone size come straight from that table; D and trimming were deduced from the DNA. This sample gives 300,000 to 400,000 clones in total; 90% of them show up just once. The top ten constitute 3.9% of the sample.

Including the terminal cysteine and phenylalanine, the CDR3 comprises 14 residues. Only the CDR3 DNA is retained, 42 bases long and in frame from the first base. The germline V gene yields MGHDK for CDR1 and SYGVNS for CDR2. The germline V end is reduced by 6 bases and the J end by 2 bases; junction bases left unmatched: 3. In the prospective study, participants were roughly 18 to 95 years old, resided in about two dozen geographic areas of the United States, and were enrolled through a virtual design. Cohort assignment in the prospective study relied on participant-reported clinical history from a screening survey and a study questionnaire. Exposed participants were defined as having been in contact with someone with a PCR-confirmed or clinician-diagnosed COVID-19 case within 2 weeks of study entry. Mobile phlebotomists in the prospective study collected whole blood, serum and a nasopharyngeal or oropharyngeal swab from every participant. Participants in the prospective study had the option to provide additional blood draws and questionnaires over a 2-month period. Before DNA extraction, prospective study blood samples were shipped either frozen or at room temperature.

The sample consisted of PBMCs or T cells enriched from blood (not recorded which). The sequence is built from TRBV25-1 and TRBJ1-4; 7 junctional bases match TRBD1. This receptor was taken from a woman under 40 who had been exposed to COVID-19. CDR3 protein: CASSRDSTNEKLFF. The DNA sequence reads TGTGCCAGCAGCCGGGACAGCACTAATGAAAAACTGTTTTTT. Outside the CDR3, residues come from the reference TRBV25-1 and TRBJ1-4 proteins, so the full variable domain is: EADIYQTPRYLVIGTGKKITLECSQTMGHDKMYWYQQDPGMELHLIHYSYGVNSTEKGDLSSESTVSRIRTEHFPLTLESARPSHTSQYLCASSRDSTNEKLFFGSGTQLSVL.